The 5 T cell receptor beta chains in this list originate from one sample, sequenced in a study of PD-L1 blockade in urothelial cancer. Noted time point: pretreatment peripheral blood. Sequencing was performed with immunoSEQ multiplex PCR; in TCRdb, only in-frame clones are kept and a portion is missing. The profile shows 56,000 or so clones, roughly 87% of them singletons. The specimen was PBMCs, collected around atezolizumab (anti-PD-L1) treatment. These receptors came from a man aged 70-80 years with urothelial cancer.

The V gene is TRBV4-1, the J gene TRBJ2-5, with TRBD2 matching over 8 bases. J lost 4 bases, V lost 4 bases, and 14 bases had no gene match. The CDR3 is made up of 17 amino acids. CDR1 and CDR2 from the germline V gene are MGHRA and YSYEKL. CDR3 sequence (DNA): TGCGCCAGCAGCCCCGTGTTTAAGCGGGAGTCGGGAGAGACCCAGTACTTC. It codes for CASSPVFKRESGETQYF.

The chain combines TRBV27 with TRBJ2-7; TRBD2 aligns across 8 bases. Losses at the gene ends were 6 bases for V and 0 bases for J; bases not matched to a gene: 4. The length of the CDR3 is 14 residues. The V gene's germline CDR1 is MNHEY and CDR2 SMNVEV (reference sequence). This CDR3 is CASSGRGSSYEQYF. CDR3 sequence (DNA): TGTGCCAGCAGCGGGAGGGGCAGCTCCTACGAGCAGTACTTC.

This chain joins TRBV25-1 and TRBJ1-1, with 7 bases identical to TRBD1. The CDR3 spans 14 residues. J gave up 0 bases and V 5 bases, and 3 bases lay outside the gene matches. Germline lookup yields CDR1 MGHDK and CDR2 SYGVNS. CDR3 nucleotides: TGTGCCAGCAGTTTGACAGGGATGAACACTGAAGCTTTCTTT. As protein: CASSLTGMNTEAFF.

The chain joins TRBV30 to TRBJ1-1; D gene unclear. V lost 5 bases to trimming and J lost 1 base, with 11 bases between them. The CDR3 runs to 13 residues. Looked up from germline, CDR1 is GTSNPN and CDR2 is SVGIG (reference sequence). CDR3 protein: CAWGGRSNTEAFF. The DNA for the CDR3 is TGTGCCTGGGGAGGACGGTCGAACACTGAAGCTTTCTTT. The full variable domain, rest sourced from reference TRBV30 and TRBJ1-1, is SQTIHQWPATLVQPVGSPLSLECTVEGTSNPNLYWYRQAAGRGLQLLFYSVGIGQISSEVPQNLSASRPQDRQFILSSKKLLLSDSGFYLCAWGGRSNTEAFFGQGTRLTVV.

This clone was seen once. This rearrangement joins TRBV11-2 to TRBJ1-5; D possibly corresponds to TRBD1 (6 bases). V gave up 2 bases and J gave up 3 bases, with 11 bases separating them. Germline values: CDR1 SGHAT, CDR2 FQNNGV. The CDR3 is 15 residues long. The CDR3 DNA follows: TGTGCCAGCAGCTTAAGTGCAGGGGTCAATCAGCCCCAGCATTTT. Translated, it gives CASSLSAGVNQPQHF. The complete variable domain, with remaining parts taken from reference TRBV11-2 and TRBJ1-5, reads EAGVAQSPRYKIIEKRQSVAFWCNPISGHATLYWYQQILGQGPKLLIQFQNNGVVDDSQLPKDRFSAERLKGVDSTLKIQPAKLEDSAVYLCASSLSAGVNQPQHFGDGTRLSIL.